This TCR beta chain is from a study of T cells of healthy individuals. The germline gives CDR1 LGHNA, CDR2 YNFKEQ. The CDR3 has 17 amino acids. V dropped 5 bases and J dropped 1; count of bases not matched to a gene: 8. MiXCR, applied by TCRdb to the 5' RACE reads, yields one record per CDR3 protein. The sample includes about 96,000 distinct CDR3 sequences, about 16% seen only once; the top ten take approximately 5.7%. The clonotype originates from a human donor in good health. The genes are TRBV4-2 and TRBJ2-3, with 11 positions matching TRBD2. The CDR3 DNA reads as TGTGCCAGCAGCACCAGGGGACTAGCGGAAGGCACAGATACGCAGTATTTT. This encodes CASSTRGLAEGTDTQYF.